This TCR beta chain was found in a study of siplizumab effects on memory and regulatory T cells. In regard to this clone: Antigen: not known.

Germline CDR1 SNHLY, CDR2 FYNNEI. This CDR3 has 14 amino acids. The V and J ends lost 8 bases and 0 bases respectively, with 10 bases between them. Libraries were prepared by immunoSEQ multiplex PCR; TCRdb keeps only in-frame clonotypes and omits some of them. The repertoire includes 100,000 or so clones, 80% to 95% of them detected once, and 12% sits in the top ten. General study results and limits: Naive T cells, seemingly more diverse than memory cells, seemed major alloresponse contributors.

The chain employs TRBV2 and TRBJ2-2, with D tentatively TRBD2 (5 bases). The sequenced material came from non-Treg CD4+ T cells sorted from blood. This sequence was found in a human donor in good health. The CDR3 region has the DNA TGTGCCAGCTGGCGGGCTACGAACACCGGGGAGCTGTTTTTT. Residues: CASWRATNTGELFF.